The present T cell receptor (beta chain) was sequenced within a study of T cells in Graves' hyperthyroidism and ophthalmopathy. On the study more broadly: Specimen type is peripheral blood, collected at initial diagnosis prior to any treatment.

This clonotype has ten or more counts. The antigen is unknown. RNA transcripts provided the source from which TCR beta CDR3 regions were amplified. The primer set for the first-round RT-PCR of the TCR CDR3 was HTBI. MiXCR was run by TCRdb on the multiplex PCR reads, yielding one entry per CDR3 protein. The repertoire holds hundreds of thousands of distinct CDR3 sequences, with 13% to 15% as singletons. Study results and limitations: Most thyroid clonotypes with frequency above 0.001 were detected in blood.

Source material for PBMCs was around 10 ml fresh peripheral blood. The sample was blood. This clonotype originated in a woman between 45 and 60 years old with Graves' ophthalmopathy.

This CDR3 reads CASSNDQYYEQYF. The DNA for the CDR3 is TGTGCCAGCAGCAATGATCAGTACTACGAGCAGTACTTC. V usage is TRBV9 and J usage is TRBJ2-7, with D unclear. Per the germline V gene, CDR1 is SGDLS and CDR2 is YYNGEE. The CDR3 contains 13 residues. V gave up 4 bases and J gave up 3 bases, with 11 bases separating them.